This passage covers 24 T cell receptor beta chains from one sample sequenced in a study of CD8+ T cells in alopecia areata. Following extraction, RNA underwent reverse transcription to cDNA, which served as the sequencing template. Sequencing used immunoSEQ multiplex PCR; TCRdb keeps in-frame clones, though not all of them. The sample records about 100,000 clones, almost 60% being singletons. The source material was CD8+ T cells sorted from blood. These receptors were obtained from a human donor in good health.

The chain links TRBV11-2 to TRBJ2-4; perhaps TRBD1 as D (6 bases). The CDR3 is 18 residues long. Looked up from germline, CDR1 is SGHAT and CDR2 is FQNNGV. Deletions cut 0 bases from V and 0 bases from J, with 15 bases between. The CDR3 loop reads CASSLEPPGTLAKNIQYF. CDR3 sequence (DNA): TGTGCCAGCAGCTTAGAGCCCCCCGGGACACTAGCCAAAAACATTCAGTACTTC.

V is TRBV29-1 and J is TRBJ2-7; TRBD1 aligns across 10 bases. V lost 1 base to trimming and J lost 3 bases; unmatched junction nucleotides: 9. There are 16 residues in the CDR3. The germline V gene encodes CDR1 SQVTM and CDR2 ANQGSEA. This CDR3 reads CSVEVGEGDRGYEQYF. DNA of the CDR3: TGCAGCGTTGAAGTTGGGGAGGGGGACAGGGGCTACGAGCAGTACTTC.

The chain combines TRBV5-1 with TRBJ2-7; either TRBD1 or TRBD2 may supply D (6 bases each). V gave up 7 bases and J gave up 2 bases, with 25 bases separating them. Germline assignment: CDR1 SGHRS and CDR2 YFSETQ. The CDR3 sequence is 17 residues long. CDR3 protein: CASGPGEVYIVPYEQYF. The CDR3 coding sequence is TGCGCCAGCGGGCCAGGGGAGGTTTATATCGTTCCCTACGAGCAGTACTTC.

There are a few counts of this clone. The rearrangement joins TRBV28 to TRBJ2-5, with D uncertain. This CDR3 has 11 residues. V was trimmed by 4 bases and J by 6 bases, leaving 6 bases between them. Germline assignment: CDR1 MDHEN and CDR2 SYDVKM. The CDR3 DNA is TGTGCCAGCAGTTCCCGTAAGACCCAGTACTTC. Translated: CASSSRKTQYF.

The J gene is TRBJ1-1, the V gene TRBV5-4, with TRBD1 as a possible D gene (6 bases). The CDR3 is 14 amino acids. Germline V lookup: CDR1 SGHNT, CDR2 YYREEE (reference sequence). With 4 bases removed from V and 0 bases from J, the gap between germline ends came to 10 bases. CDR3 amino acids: CASSQDRMNTEAFF. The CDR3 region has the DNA TGTGCCAGCAGCCAGGACAGAATGAACACTGAAGCTTTCTTT. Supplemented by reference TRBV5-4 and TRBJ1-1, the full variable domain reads ETGVTQSPTHLIKTRGQQVTLRCSSQSGHNTVSWYQQALGQGPQFIFQYYREEENGRGNFPPRFSGLQFPNYSSELNVNALELDDSALYLCASSQDRMNTEAFFGQGTRLTVV.

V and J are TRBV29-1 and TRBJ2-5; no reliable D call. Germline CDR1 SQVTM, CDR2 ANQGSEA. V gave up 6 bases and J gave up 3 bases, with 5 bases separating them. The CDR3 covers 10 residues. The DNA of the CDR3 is TGCAGCGTCGAGAAAGAGACCCAGTACTTC. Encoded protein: CSVEKETQYF.

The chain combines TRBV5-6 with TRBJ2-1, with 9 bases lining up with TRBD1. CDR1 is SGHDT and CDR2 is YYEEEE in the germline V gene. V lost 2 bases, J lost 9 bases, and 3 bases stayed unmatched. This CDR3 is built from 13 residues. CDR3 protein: CASSFGTGSEQFF. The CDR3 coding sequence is TGTGCCAGCAGCTTCGGGACAGGGAGTGAGCAGTTCTTC.

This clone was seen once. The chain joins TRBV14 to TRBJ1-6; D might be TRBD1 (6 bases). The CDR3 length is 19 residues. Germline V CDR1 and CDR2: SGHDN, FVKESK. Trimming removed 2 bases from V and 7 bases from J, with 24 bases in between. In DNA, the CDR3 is TGTGCCAGCAGCCAATACCCCGGACAGCATAATCGCGACAATTCACCCCTCCACTTT. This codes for CASSQYPGQHNRDNSPLHF.

As DNA, the CDR3 is TGTGCCAGCAGCTCGGACAGTGTGGGGACAGATACGCAGTATTTT. Translation: CASSSDSVGTDTQYF. This chain connects TRBV5-4 to TRBJ2-3, with a possible D match to TRBD1 (6 bases). The germline V gene encodes CDR1 SGHNT and CDR2 YYREEE (reference sequence). The CDR3 length is 15 residues. V was trimmed by 3 bases and J by 3 bases, leaving 14 bases between them.

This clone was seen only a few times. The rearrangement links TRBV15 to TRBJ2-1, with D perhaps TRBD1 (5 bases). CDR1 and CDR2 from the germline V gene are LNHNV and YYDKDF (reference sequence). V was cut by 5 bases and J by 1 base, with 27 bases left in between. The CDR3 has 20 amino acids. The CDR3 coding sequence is TGTGCCACCAGCGGGGTACAGGAGACGAAATTAAGTGAATCCTACAATGAGCAGTTCTTC. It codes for CATSGVQETKLSESYNEQFF.

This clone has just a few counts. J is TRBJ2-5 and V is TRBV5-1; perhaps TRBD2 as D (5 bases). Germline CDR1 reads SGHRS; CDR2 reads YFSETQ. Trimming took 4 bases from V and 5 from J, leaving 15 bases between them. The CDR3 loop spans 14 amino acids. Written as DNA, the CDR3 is TGCGCCAGCAGCCCCCCCAGGACTCCGGAGACCCAGTACTTC. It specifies CASSPPRTPETQYF.

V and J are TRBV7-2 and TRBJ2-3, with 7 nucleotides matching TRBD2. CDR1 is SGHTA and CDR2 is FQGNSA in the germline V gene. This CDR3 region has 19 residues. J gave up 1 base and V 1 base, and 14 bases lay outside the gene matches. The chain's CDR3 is CASSLVPTAGVTGTDTQYF. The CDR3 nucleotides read TGTGCCAGCAGCTTAGTACCTACGGCGGGGGTTACGGGCACAGATACGCAGTATTTT.

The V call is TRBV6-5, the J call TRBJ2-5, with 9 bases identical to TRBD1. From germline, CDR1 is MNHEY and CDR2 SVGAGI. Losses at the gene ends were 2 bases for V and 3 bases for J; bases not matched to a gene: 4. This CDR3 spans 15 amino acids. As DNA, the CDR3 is TGTGCCAGCAGTTACCCTTGGACAGGGGAAGAGACCCAGTACTTC. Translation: CASSYPWTGEETQYF.

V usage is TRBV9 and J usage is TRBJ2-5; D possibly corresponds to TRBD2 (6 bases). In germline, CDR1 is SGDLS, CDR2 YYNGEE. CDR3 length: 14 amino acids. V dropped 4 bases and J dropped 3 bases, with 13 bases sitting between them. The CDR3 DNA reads TGTGCCAGCAGCAGGGACTCCAGCGAAGAGACCCAGTACTTC. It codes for CASSRDSSEETQYF. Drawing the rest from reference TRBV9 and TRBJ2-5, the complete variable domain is DSGVTQTPKHLITATGQRVTLRCSPRSGDLSVYWYQQSLDQGLQFLIQYYNGEERAKGNILERFSAQQFPDLHSELNLSSLELGDSALYFCASSRDSSEETQYFGPGTRLLVL.

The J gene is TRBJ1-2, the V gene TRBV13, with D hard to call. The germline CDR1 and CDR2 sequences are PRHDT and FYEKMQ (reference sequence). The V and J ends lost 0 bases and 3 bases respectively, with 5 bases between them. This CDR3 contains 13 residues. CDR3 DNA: TGTGCCAGCAGCTTAGGCACCCACTATGGCTACACCTTC. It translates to CASSLGTHYGYTF.

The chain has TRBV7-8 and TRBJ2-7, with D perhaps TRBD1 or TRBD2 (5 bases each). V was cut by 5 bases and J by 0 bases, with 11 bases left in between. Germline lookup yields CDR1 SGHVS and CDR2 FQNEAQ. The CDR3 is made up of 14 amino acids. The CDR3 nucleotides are TGTGCCAGCAGCGGCTGGGGGTCCTCCTACGAGCAGTACTTC. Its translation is CASSGWGSSYEQYF.

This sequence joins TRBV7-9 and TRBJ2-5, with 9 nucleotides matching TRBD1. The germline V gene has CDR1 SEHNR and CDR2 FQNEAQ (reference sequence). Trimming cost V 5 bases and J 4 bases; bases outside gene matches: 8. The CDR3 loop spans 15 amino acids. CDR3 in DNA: TGTGCCAGCAGCGGCCGGGACAGGGAATTAGAGACCCAGTACTTC. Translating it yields CASSGRDRELETQYF.

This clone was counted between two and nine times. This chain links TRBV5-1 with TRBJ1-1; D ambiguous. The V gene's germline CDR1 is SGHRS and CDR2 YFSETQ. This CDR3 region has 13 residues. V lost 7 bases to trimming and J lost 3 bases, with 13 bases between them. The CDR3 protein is CASSGGPYTEAFF. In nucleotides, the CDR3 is TGCGCCAGCTCGGGAGGGCCGTACACTGAAGCTTTCTTT.

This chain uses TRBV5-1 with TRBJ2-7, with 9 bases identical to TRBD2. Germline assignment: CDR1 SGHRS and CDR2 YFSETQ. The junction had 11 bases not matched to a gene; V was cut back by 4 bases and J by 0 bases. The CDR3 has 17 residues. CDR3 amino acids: CASSLNRLAEVSYEQYF. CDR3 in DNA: TGCGCCAGCAGCCTGAACAGACTAGCGGAGGTCTCCTACGAGCAGTACTTC.

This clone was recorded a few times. CDR3 loop: CASSGDVWGNQPQHF. In DNA form, the CDR3 reads TGTGCCAGCAGCGGGGACGTTTGGGGGAATCAGCCCCAGCATTTT. V and J are TRBV6-5 and TRBJ1-5; D is possibly TRBD1 (5 bases). Trimming removed 6 bases at V and 4 bases at J, with 16 bases between. This CDR3 spans 15 amino acids. The germline CDR1 and CDR2 sequences are MNHEY and SVGAGI.

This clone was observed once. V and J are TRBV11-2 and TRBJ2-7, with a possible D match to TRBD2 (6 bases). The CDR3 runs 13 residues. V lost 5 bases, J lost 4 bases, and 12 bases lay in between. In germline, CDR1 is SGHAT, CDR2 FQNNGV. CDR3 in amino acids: CASSPGLPYEQYF. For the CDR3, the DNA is TGTGCCAGCAGCCCGGGACTGCCGTACGAGCAGTACTTC.

In DNA form, the CDR3 reads TGTGCCAGCAGTGAGGGCACCGGGACGTTCTACGAGCAGTACTTC. Protein sequence: CASSEGTGTFYEQYF. The chain combines TRBV6-1 with TRBJ2-7; TRBD1 or TRBD2 may be the D gene (5 bases each). The CDR3 spans 15 residues. Trimming left V 3 bases short and J 3 bases short, with 15 bases between. Germline V lookup: CDR1 MNHNS, CDR2 SASEGT.

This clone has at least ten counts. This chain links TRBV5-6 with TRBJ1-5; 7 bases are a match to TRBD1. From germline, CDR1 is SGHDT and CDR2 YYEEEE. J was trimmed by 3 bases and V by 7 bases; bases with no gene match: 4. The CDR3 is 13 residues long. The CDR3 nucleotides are TGTGCCAGCGAGGACAGGTTCAATCAGCCCCAGCATTTT. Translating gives CASEDRFNQPQHF.

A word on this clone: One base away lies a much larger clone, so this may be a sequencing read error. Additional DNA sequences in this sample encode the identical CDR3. The chain's CDR3 is CASSLEGLAGPQETQYF. CDR3 nucleotide sequence: TGTGCCAGCAGCTTGGAGGGACTAGCGGGGCCTCAAGAGACCCAGTACTTC. The chain joins TRBV7-2 to TRBJ2-5, with 13 bases identical to TRBD2. Germline assignment: CDR1 SGHTA and CDR2 FQGNSA. The V gene end was trimmed by 3 bases and the J gene end by 2 bases; junction bases not matched to a gene: 6. CDR3 length: 17 amino acids. Full variable domain (rest looked up from reference TRBV7-2 and TRBJ2-5): GAGVSQSPSNKVTEKGKDVELRCDPISGHTALYWYRQSLGQGLEFLIYFQGNSAPDKSGLPSDRFSAERTGGSVSTLTIQRTQQEDSAVYLCASSLEGLAGPQETQYFGPGTRLLVL.